These 26 T cell receptor beta chains were all obtained from the same sample, sequenced in a study of control samples from healthy donors and cancer patients. Some clones are missing from TCRdb's copy, which holds only in-frame ones; the method was immunoSEQ multiplex PCR. The data contain about 98,000 clones, 82% of them seen just once; the ten biggest clones take up about 2%. What was sequenced was blood. Receptor source: a man aged 60 to 75 in good health.

The V gene is TRBV6-5, the J gene TRBJ1-5; D is ambiguous. CDR3 length: 15 amino acids. Trimming took 0 bases from V and 5 from J, leaving 11 bases between them. The germline gives CDR1 MNHEY, CDR2 SVGAGI. In DNA, the CDR3 is TGTGCCAGCAGTTACTCAGGCATAGGCGATCAGCCCCAGCATTTT. Translating it yields CASSYSGIGDQPQHF.

This sequence joins TRBV4-2 and TRBJ1-1; possible D gene TRBD1, 5 bases. The CDR3 has 16 residues. V lost 3 bases and J lost 0, with 14 bases in between. Germline V gene data show CDR1 as LGHNA and CDR2 as YNFKEQ. CDR3 region: CASSQGRGAMNTEAFF. CDR3 coding DNA: TGTGCCAGCAGCCAGGGTCGAGGGGCCATGAACACTGAAGCTTTCTTT.

CDR3 sequence reads: CATSDTGTGGYEQYF. CDR3 coding DNA: TGTGCCACCAGTGATACCGGGACAGGGGGCTACGAGCAGTACTTC. The chain couples TRBV24-1 to TRBJ2-7; 11 bases line up with TRBD1. CDR1 and CDR2 (germline): KGHDR, SFDVKD. This CDR3 region has 15 residues. V was pared by 3 bases and J by 3 bases, with 3 bases of the junction left unmatched.

The rearrangement uses TRBV15 and TRBJ1-5, with D possibly matching TRBD1 (5 bases). This CDR3 has 14 residues. The V end lost 0 bases, the J end lost 6 bases, and 9 bases lay between the germline ends. CDR1 LNHNV and CDR2 YYDKDF come from the germline V gene (reference sequence). The CDR3 DNA follows: TGTGCCACCAGCAGAGACAGGGTGATTCAGCCCCAGCATTTT. Amino acid sequence: CATSRDRVIQPQHF.

The chain combines TRBV19 with TRBJ2-3; D is possibly TRBD2 (5 bases). This CDR3 comprises 15 residues. V gave up 2 bases and J gave up 4 bases, with 13 bases separating them. Germline V CDR1 and CDR2: LNHDA, SQIVND (reference sequence). Written as DNA, the CDR3 is TGTGCCAGTAGTATATCCGGGAATATCGCAGATACGCAGTATTTT. This translates into CASSISGNIADTQYF.

The chain combines TRBV7-8 with TRBJ2-2; TRBD2 matches at 7 bases. CDR1 SGHVS and CDR2 FQNEAQ come from the germline V gene. There are 17 residues in the CDR3. The J segment lost 0 bases and the V segment lost 5 bases, leaving 9 bases of the junction unmatched. CDR3 sequence (DNA): TGTGCCAGCAGCCGACTACTAGCGTTTACGAACACCGGGGAGCTGTTTTTT. It is translated as CASSRLLAFTNTGELFF.

This chain links TRBV4-1 with TRBJ2-2; D call uncertain. The CDR3 is 16 residues long. Trimming cost V 5 bases and J 5 bases, with 18 bases left between them. Germline lookup yields CDR1 MGHRA and CDR2 YSYEKL. The CDR3 DNA sequence: TGCGCCAGCAGCTCTCTTACATGGTTTAATACCGGGGAGCTGTTTTTT. As protein: CASSSLTWFNTGELFF.

The chain combines TRBV5-1 with TRBJ2-6; D uncertain. There are 16 residues in the CDR3. In germline, CDR1 is SGHRS, CDR2 YFSETQ. Trimming pared 1 base from V and 0 bases from J, leaving 8 bases between. The CDR3 loop is CASSLTTGSGANVLTF. In DNA form, the CDR3 reads TGCGCCAGCAGCTTGACGACCGGCTCTGGGGCCAACGTCCTGACTTTC.

The chain combines TRBV2 with TRBJ2-7, with a possible D match to TRBD2 (6 bases). With 8 bases removed from V and 2 bases from J, the gap between germline ends came to 13 bases. Germline loops: CDR1 SNHLY, CDR2 FYNNEI. The CDR3 extends over 13 amino acids. The CDR3 loop reads CASWDSNTYEQYF. Written as DNA, the CDR3 is TGTGCCAGCTGGGACTCTAATACCTACGAGCAGTACTTC. Using reference TRBV2 and TRBJ2-7 for the parts outside the CDR3, the full variable domain is EPEVTQTPSHQVTQMGQEVILRCVPISNHLYFYWYRQILGQKVEFLVSFYNNEISEKSEIFDDQFSVERPDGSNFTLKIRSTKLEDSAMYFCASWDSNTYEQYFGPGTRLTVT.

This clone appeared a few times. This chain uses TRBV5-1 with TRBJ1-2; no reliable D call. This CDR3 spans 13 amino acids. Germline loops: CDR1 SGHRS, CDR2 YFSETQ. V shed 0 bases and J shed 10 bases, with 13 bases lying between them. The CDR3 DNA sequence: TGCGCCAGCAGCTTGGAGGTCGGCCAAACCTACACCTTC. Translating gives CASSLEVGQTYTF.

V is TRBV5-8 and J is TRBJ2-7; 12 bases line up with TRBD1. The CDR3 contains 15 residues. CDR1 SGHTS and CDR2 YDEGEE come from the germline V gene. Germline trimming cut 3 bases from V and 6 bases from J; bases unmatched to any gene: 7. This CDR3 reads CASSSAGQGAPEQYF. The CDR3 DNA follows: TGTGCCAGCAGCTCTGCGGGACAGGGGGCTCCCGAGCAGTACTTC.

The chain has TRBV20-1 and TRBJ2-5; 10 nucleotides agree with TRBD2. CDR1 DFQATT and CDR2 SNEGSKA come from the germline V gene (reference sequence). V was clipped by 3 bases and J by 4 bases; unmatched bases: 17. The length of the CDR3 is 18 residues. The CDR3 is CSASRDLDKRTSGETQYF. In DNA form, the CDR3 reads TGCAGTGCTAGTCGGGATTTAGATAAAAGGACTAGCGGAGAGACCCAGTACTTC.

The J gene is TRBJ1-5, the V gene TRBV19; D not certain. The CDR3 is 15 residues long. V was shortened by 3 bases and J by 0 bases, with 9 bases between the two germline ends. Germline CDR1 reads LNHDA; CDR2 reads SQIVND (reference sequence). Here the CDR3 reads CASSISDYSNQPQHF. The CDR3 region has the DNA TGTGCCAGTAGTATTTCAGATTATAGCAATCAGCCCCAGCATTTT.

The chain is built from TRBV11-2 and TRBJ2-1; D call uncertain. The CDR3 loop spans 12 amino acids. Germline lookup yields CDR1 SGHAT and CDR2 FQNNGV. V gave up 3 bases and J gave up 3 bases, with 3 bases separating them. CDR3 DNA sequence: TGTGCCAGCAGCTTCGGCTACAATGAGCAGTTCTTC. It codes for CASSFGYNEQFF.

The chain recombines TRBV2 with TRBJ1-1, with D unresolved. From germline, CDR1 is SNHLY and CDR2 FYNNEI. V lost 3 bases, J lost 0 bases, and 8 bases lay in between. The length of the CDR3 is 14 residues. The CDR3 sequence: CASSDLVLNTEAFF. The CDR3, as DNA: TGTGCCAGCAGTGATTTGGTGCTGAACACTGAAGCTTTCTTT.

The rearrangement links TRBV28 to TRBJ1-6, with 10 bases that match TRBD1. Unmatched junction bases numbered 14, after V lost 4 bases and J lost 17 bases. CDR3 size: 15 residues. The germline gives CDR1 MDHEN, CDR2 SYDVKM. The chain's CDR3 is CASSSPAGTGVYVHF. The CDR3, as DNA: TGTGCCAGCAGTTCACCCGCCGGGACAGGGGTCTACGTCCACTTT.

The genes are TRBV9 and TRBJ1-4; no clear D gene. This CDR3 is 15 amino acids long. Trimming pared 0 bases from V and 2 bases from J, leaving 8 bases between. Germline assignment: CDR1 SGDLS and CDR2 YYNGEE. In DNA, the CDR3 is TGTGCCAGCAGCGTAGGACCAGAGACTAATGAAAAACTGTTTTTT. Protein sequence: CASSVGPETNEKLFF.

The V gene is TRBV6-5, the J gene TRBJ1-1; D is possibly TRBD1 (6 bases). V was shortened by 2 bases and J by 7 bases, with 17 bases between the two germline ends. Germline-derived CDR1 and CDR2 are MNHEY and SVGAGI. The CDR3 runs to 15 residues. The CDR3 is CASSYEGRGRGEAFF. The CDR3 nucleotides are TGTGCCAGCAGTTACGAAGGCAGGGGAAGAGGTGAAGCTTTCTTT.

The chain carries TRBV18 and TRBJ2-3; 8 positions agree with TRBD2. Germline lookup yields CDR1 KGHSH and CDR2 LQKENI. The V gene end was trimmed by 3 bases and the J gene end by 5 bases; junction bases not matched to a gene: 1. The CDR3 loop spans 13 amino acids. DNA of the CDR3: TGTGCCAGCTCACCGCTAGCGGGAGATACGCAGTATTTT. Amino acids: CASSPLAGDTQYF.

The rearrangement joins TRBV7-9 to TRBJ2-5; 14 bases are shared with TRBD2. V shed 2 bases and J 1 base; nucleotides not matched to a gene: 6. From germline, CDR1 is SEHNR and CDR2 FQNEAQ (reference sequence). There are 18 residues in the CDR3. In DNA form, the CDR3 reads TGTGCCAGCAGCTTAACCGGACTAGCGGGAGGAGGCCAAGAGACCCAGTACTTC. Its protein product is CASSLTGLAGGGQETQYF. The complete variable domain, with remaining parts taken from reference TRBV7-9 and TRBJ2-5, reads DTGVSQNPRHKITKRGQNVTFRCDPISEHNRLYWYRQTLGQGPEFLTYFQNEAQLEKSRLLSDRFSAERPKGSFSTLEIQRTEQGDSAMYLCASSLTGLAGGGQETQYFGPGTRLLVL.

The genes are TRBV5-4 and TRBJ1-3; weak D call: TRBD1 (6 bases). The germline V gene has CDR1 SGHNT and CDR2 YYREEE (reference sequence). The V end was cut by 4 bases, the J end by 3 bases, with 20 bases between. The CDR3 loop spans 17 amino acids. The CDR3 loop is CASSPGGRARGGNTIYF. The CDR3 DNA is TGTGCCAGCAGCCCGGGGGGGCGAGCTCGAGGTGGAAACACCATATATTTT.

The genes are TRBV6-6 and TRBJ1-1, with unresolved D. Trimming shortened V by 7 bases and J by 1 base, and 10 bases separated the two germline ends. Germline V gives CDR1 MNHNY, CDR2 SVGAGI (reference sequence). The CDR3 loop spans 13 amino acids. The CDR3 loop is CASTWGGNTEAFF. DNA of the CDR3: TGTGCCAGCACGTGGGGTGGGAACACTGAAGCTTTCTTT.

This sequence joins TRBV11-2 and TRBJ2-1; D remains unclear. Germline CDR1 SGHAT, CDR2 FQNNGV. This CDR3 comprises 16 residues. V lost 0 bases, J lost 3 bases, and 12 bases lay in between. CDR3 nucleotide sequence: TGTGCCAGCAGCTTAGATCCCGCAGGTTTCTACAATGAGCAGTTCTTC. Protein product: CASSLDPAGFYNEQFF.

The V and J genes are TRBV29-1 and TRBJ2-5; either TRBD1 or TRBD2 may supply D (5 bases each). V lost 3 bases, J lost 4 bases, and 18 bases lay in between. This CDR3 contains 15 residues. Germline loops: CDR1 SQVTM, CDR2 ANQGSEA. DNA of the CDR3: TGCAGCGTTGAGGAAGGGACCACCCGTGGAGAGACCCAGTACTTC. This codes for CSVEEGTTRGETQYF.

This chain uses TRBV12-5 with TRBJ1-2; no reliable D call. The CDR3 spans 13 residues. Germline CDR1 and CDR2: LGHNT and FRNRAP. V lost 3 bases, J lost 0 bases, and 5 bases lay in between. CDR3 coding DNA: TGTGCTAGTGGTTTCGGCCCTAACTATGGCTACACCTTC. It codes for CASGFGPNYGYTF.

CDR3 amino acids: CASGTSSYNEQFF. The CDR3 nucleotides read TGTGCCAGCGGGACCTCCTCCTACAATGAGCAGTTCTTC. The chain carries TRBV27 and TRBJ2-1; D possibly uses TRBD1 or TRBD2 (5 bases each). The V gene's germline CDR1 is MNHEY and CDR2 SMNVEV (reference sequence). CDR3 size: 13 residues. Deletions cut 8 bases from V and 0 bases from J, with 8 bases between.